This is a list of T cell receptor beta chains from one sample in a study of shared clonotypes between healthy human individuals. TCRdb's copy holds only in-frame clones and misses some; the assay was immunoSEQ multiplex PCR. The table shows around 500,000 clones, with about 72% occurring only once. The specimen was PBMCs. These receptors all stem from a woman in her forties in good health. Some clones in this sample may be carry-over from other donors' samples. CDR3s include the opening cysteine and the closing phenylalanine or tryptophan. The D gene is left open where the match is weak. Clone size is not always given. Where it is, it says once, few, many or a class for expanded clones.

TRBV10-3	NA	TRBJ2-2	TRBD1	CAISVGGAYTGELFF	TGTGCCATCAGTGTAGGGGGCGCTTACACCGGGGAGCTGTTTTTT
TRBV7-9	few	TRBJ2-5	NA	CASSLRSGDSETQYF	TGTGCCAGCAGCTTAAGGTCGGGAGATAGCGAGACCCAGTACTTC
TRBV30	NA	TRBJ1-2	NA	CAWSRDSGYGYTF	TGTGCCTGGAGCCGGGACTCAGGGTATGGCTACACCTTC
TRBV5-4	NA	TRBJ2-4	TRBD2	CASSPGTSADIQYF	TGTGCCAGCAGCCCAGGGACTAGCGCTGACATTCAGTACTTC
TRBV5-1	NA	TRBJ2-5	TRBD2	CASSLSNTGGVQETQYF	TGCGCCAGCAGCTTGTCTAACACCGGGGGGGTCCAAGAGACCCAGTACTTC
TRBV5-1	many	TRBJ2-2	TRBD1	CASGQEINTGELFF	TGCGCCAGCGGACAGGAAATAAACACCGGGGAGCTGTTTTTT
TRBV4-2	NA	TRBJ2-7	NA	CASSQDAEGLYEQYF	TGTGCCAGCAGCCAAGATGCAGAGGGTTTGTACGAGCAGTACTTC
TRBV27	NA	TRBJ1-1	TRBD1	CASSLIGRGDTEAFF	TGTGCCAGCAGTTTAATAGGCAGGGGGGACACTGAAGCTTTCTTT
TRBV2	once	TRBJ2-1	NA	CASSGVTAYNEQFF	TGTGCCAGCAGTGGTGTAACAGCTTACAATGAGCAGTTCTTC
TRBV7-2	NA	TRBJ1-3	TRBD1	CASSLEGQGAGNTIYF	TGTGCCAGCAGCTTAGAGGGACAGGGAGCTGGAAACACCATATATTTT
TRBV5-4	NA	TRBJ2-5	TRBD2	CASSSGGLAGTWGTQYF	TGTGCCAGCAGCTCAGGAGGACTAGCGGGGACGTGGGGGACCCAGTACTTC
TRBV25-1	NA	TRBJ2-3	TRBD1	CASSEYTGRGLDTQYF	TGTGCCAGCAGTGAATATACGGGCAGGGGGCTAGATACGCAGTATTTT
TRBV6-1	NA	TRBJ2-7	NA	CASSEMPMGGGYEQYF	TGTGCCAGCAGTGAAATGCCCATGGGGGGCGGCTACGAGCAGTACTTC
TRBV7-9	few	TRBJ2-3	TRBD2	CASSLALAGVSDTQYF	TGTGCCAGCAGCTTAGCCCTAGCGGGAGTGTCAGATACGCAGTATTTT
TRBV27	NA	TRBJ2-1	NA	CASSPTGYSYNEQFF	TGTGCCAGCAGCCCCACAGGGTACTCCTACAATGAGCAGTTCTTC
TRBV11-2	NA	TRBJ2-7	NA	CASSLDLAESYEQYF	TGTGCCAGCAGCTTAGACTTAGCGGAGAGCTACGAGCAGTACTTC
TRBV18	NA	TRBJ2-2	NA	CASSSPAGELFF	TGTGCCAGCTCATCACCGGCCGGGGAGCTGTTTTTT
TRBV30	few	TRBJ1-1	NA	CAWSPKDSRGNTEAFF	TGTGCCTGGAGTCCGAAGGACAGTCGGGGGAACACTGAAGCTTTCTTT
TRBV28	NA	TRBJ2-1	TRBD2	CASSLTSGSYEQFF	TGTGCCAGCAGTCTTACTAGCGGGAGTTATGAGCAGTTCTTC
TRBV11-3	NA	TRBJ2-7	NA	CASSLDGGREYEQYF	TGTGCCAGCAGCCTCGACGGGGGCAGGGAATACGAGCAGTACTTC
TRBV29-1	once	TRBJ1-2	TRBD1	CSTGQGAGGYTF	TGCAGCACCGGACAGGGGGCGGGAGGCTACACCTTC
TRBV19	few	TRBJ2-7	TRBD2	CASIESGRPPYEQYF	TGTGCCAGTATTGAGAGCGGGAGGCCCCCCTACGAGCAGTACTTC
TRBV18	NA	TRBJ1-1	TRBD1	CASSPKIPGQGNTEAFF	TGTGCCAGCTCACCAAAAATACCGGGACAGGGGAACACTGAAGCTTTCTTT
TRBV9	NA	TRBJ2-3	TRBD2	CASSPGLAGVADTQYF	TGTGCCAGCAGCCCAGGACTAGCGGGAGTTGCAGATACGCAGTATTTT
TRBV7-9	NA	TRBJ1-4	NA	CASSPAGYEKLFF	TGTGCCAGCAGCCCTGCGGGATATGAAAAACTGTTTTTT
TRBV28	NA	TRBJ2-3	TRBD2	CASSPLAGAPDTQYF	TGTGCCAGCAGTCCACTAGCGGGGGCCCCAGATACGCAGTATTTT
TRBV28	NA	TRBJ1-3	NA	CASFSGVNGNTIYF	TGTGCCAGCTTCTCGGGAGTGAATGGAAACACCATATATTTT
TRBV27	few	TRBJ2-5	NA	CASSSLAPQETQYF	TGTGCCAGCAGCTCTCTAGCGCCTCAAGAGACCCAGTACTTC
TRBV13	once	TRBJ2-7	NA	CASSRPNSEQYF	TGTGCCAGCAGCCGACCGAACAGCGAGCAGTACTTC
TRBV5-1	once	TRBJ2-1	NA	CASSSVVSDEQFF	TGCGCCAGCAGCTCCGTAGTGTCCGATGAGCAGTTCTTC
TRBV7-2	NA	TRBJ2-7	NA	CASSLRAGNSYEQYF	TGTGCCAGCAGCTTAAGGGCAGGGAACTCCTACGAGCAGTACTTC
TRBV19	NA	TRBJ2-2	TRBD2	CASSIVSGTNTGELFF	TGTGCCAGTAGTATAGTTAGCGGGACGAACACCGGGGAGCTGTTTTTT
TRBV4-1	NA	TRBJ1-1	NA	CASSQDLLGGDTEAFF	TGCGCCAGCAGCCAAGATCTCCTTGGGGGAGACACTGAAGCTTTCTTT
TRBV4-1	NA	TRBJ2-3	NA	CASSQDSGSTDTQYF	TGCGCCAGCAGCCAAGATAGCGGTAGCACAGATACGCAGTATTTT
TRBV18	NA	TRBJ2-7	NA	CASSPQSRDEQYF	TGTGCCAGCTCACCACAGTCCAGGGACGAGCAGTACTTC
TRBV15	few	TRBJ2-2	TRBD2	CATSRDKTSSRELFF	TGTGCCACCAGCAGGGATAAGACTAGCTCCCGGGAGCTGTTTTTT
TRBV11-3	NA	TRBJ2-1	NA	CASSPGESREQFF	TGTGCCAGCAGCCCAGGCGAATCGCGGGAGCAGTTCTTC
TRBV4-1	once	TRBJ2-5	TRBD1	CASSPFPRDRKETQYF	TGCGCCAGCAGCCCCTTTCCCCGGGACAGAAAAGAGACCCAGTACTTC
TRBV2	NA	TRBJ2-1	TRBD2	CASRAGLAGVREQFF	TGTGCCAGCAGAGCCGGACTAGCGGGAGTGCGTGAGCAGTTCTTC
TRBV27	few	TRBJ1-1	NA	CASSPLTIENTEAFF	TGTGCCAGCAGTCCCCTTACCATAGAGAACACTGAAGCTTTCTTT
TRBV27	few	TRBJ1-1	NA	CASSLGRGTGTEAFF	TGTGCCAGCTCTCTGGGCAGGGGAACGGGGACTGAAGCTTTCTTT
TRBV9	NA	TRBJ2-3	NA	CASSEPLTSTDTQYF	TGTGCCAGCAGCGAACCTTTGACAAGCACAGATACGCAGTATTTT
TRBV6-6	NA	TRBJ2-7	NA	CASGWSQEQYF	TGTGCCAGCGGGTGGTCACAGGAGCAGTACTTC
TRBV5-1	many	TRBJ1-5	TRBD1	CASSPTVGGASSNQPQHF	TGCGCCAGCAGCCCGACGGTAGGGGGCGCGAGTAGCAATCAGCCCCAGCATTTT
TRBV6-5	NA	TRBJ1-2	TRBD1	CASSETGGDGYTF	TGTGCCAGCAGTGAGACAGGGGGCGATGGCTACACCTTC
TRBV7-3	once	TRBJ1-4	NA	CASSLGGSNEKLFF	TGTGCCAGCAGCCTCGGGGGGAGCAATGAAAAACTGTTTTTT
TRBV5-1	NA	TRBJ2-7	NA	CASSLVVADEQYF	TGCGCCAGCAGCTTGGTGGTAGCAGACGAGCAGTACTTC